These 21 T cell receptor beta chains came from one sample sequenced in a study of blood T cell repertoires in COVID-19. Using immunoSEQ multiplex PCR, the repertoire was profiled, and TCRdb retains in-frame clones only, with some absent. The sample lists around 310,000 clones; 90% were seen once. Sequencing was carried out using peripheral blood. These receptors originate from a woman in her thirties or forties with COVID-19, enrolled during active disease.

This clone was counted once. The rearrangement links TRBV29-1 to TRBJ2-4; tentative D call: TRBD2 (5 bases). CDR3 size: 13 residues. V lost 7 bases, J lost 5 bases, and 15 bases lay in between. Germline CDR1 reads SQVTM; CDR2 reads ANQGSEA. This CDR3 is CSAAGNRENIQYF. The DNA for the CDR3 is TGCAGCGCTGCCGGGAACAGAGAAAACATTCAGTACTTC.

The rearrangement joins TRBV2 to TRBJ2-6, with 7 bases that match TRBD2. Trimming removed 9 bases from V and 8 bases from J; junction bases left unmatched: 31. CDR3 size: 21 residues. Germline assignment: CDR1 SNHLY and CDR2 FYNNEI. This chain's CDR3 is CASSKTLPGPSSGPHPNVLTF. The CDR3 DNA reads TGTGCCAGTAGTAAGACTCTACCCGGACCGAGTAGCGGGCCACACCCCAACGTCCTGACTTTC. Full variable domain (missing parts from reference TRBV2 and TRBJ2-6): EPEVTQTPSHQVTQMGQEVILRCVPISNHLYFYWYRQILGQKVEFLVSFYNNEISEKSEIFDDQFSVERPDGSNFTLKIRSTKLEDSAMYFCASSKTLPGPSSGPHPNVLTFGAGSRLTVL.

This clone was recorded only once. The CDR3 reads CASSSTERNTEAFF. The CDR3 nucleotides read TGTGCCAGCAGTTCAACAGAGAGGAACACTGAAGCTTTCTTT. The J gene is TRBJ1-1, the V gene TRBV6-2 or TRBV6-3; D remains ambiguous. The V end lost 4 bases, the J end lost 1 base, and 10 bases lay between the germline ends. CDR1 is MNHEY and CDR2 is SVGEGT in the germline V gene. The CDR3 extends over 14 amino acids.

The chain couples TRBV6-2 or TRBV6-3 to TRBJ2-1; 10 bases are a match to TRBD1. The CDR3 has 16 residues. The V and J ends lost 2 bases and 4 bases, in that order; junction bases with no gene match: 5. Germline V gives CDR1 MNHEY, CDR2 SVGEGT. CDR3 DNA sequence: TGTGCCAGCAGTTACGGGGGACAGGGGCTGTACAATGAGCAGTTCTTC. Its translation is CASSYGGQGLYNEQFF.

J is TRBJ2-5 and V is TRBV11-2; 7 nucleotides line up with TRBD1. V shed 5 bases and J 1 base; nucleotides not matched to a gene: 7. CDR1 is SGHAT, CDR2 FQNNGV, per germline. CDR3 length equals 15 residues. In nucleotides, the CDR3 is TGTGCCAGCAGCGAGGGACAGCGTCTCCAAGAGACCCAGTACTTC. This codes for CASSEGQRLQETQYF.

V gene TRBV9 combines with J gene TRBJ2-7; D is uncertain. Germline CDR1 and CDR2: SGDLS and YYNGEE. The CDR3 covers 15 residues. The V end was cut by 0 bases, the J end by 5 bases, with 15 bases between. The CDR3 reads CASSVGPLGVHEQYF. CDR3 bases: TGTGCCAGCAGCGTAGGACCCTTAGGAGTCCACGAGCAGTACTTC.

The chain carries TRBV28 and TRBJ1-1; 10 bases are a match to TRBD1. V lost 8 bases and J lost 1; bases outside the gene matches: 7. CDR3 length: 15 amino acids. Germline CDR1 reads MDHEN; CDR2 reads SYDVKM. In nucleotides, the CDR3 is TGTGCCAGCCTCCAAGGGGACAGGGGGAACACTGAAGCTTTCTTT. Protein product: CASLQGDRGNTEAFF.

The CDR3 loop reads CASSFIDRDSSYEQYF. For the CDR3, the DNA is TGTGCCAGCAGCTTCATAGACCGGGACAGCTCCTACGAGCAGTACTTC. The chain joins TRBV5-6 to TRBJ2-7; 7 positions match TRBD1. Germline CDR1 reads SGHDT; CDR2 reads YYEEEE. The J segment lost 0 bases and the V segment lost 2 bases, leaving 8 bases of the junction unmatched. The CDR3 totals 16 residues. The whole variable domain, remainder taken from reference TRBV5-6 and TRBJ2-7, is DAGVTQSPTHLIKTRGQQVTLRCSPKSGHDTVSWYQQALGQGPQFIFQYYEEEERQRGNFPDRFSGHQFPNYSSELNVNALLLGDSALYLCASSFIDRDSSYEQYFGPGTRLTVT.

The chain combines TRBV7-2 with TRBJ2-1; 8 bases are shared with TRBD2. J gave up 9 bases and V 5 bases, and 15 bases lay outside the gene matches. CDR1 is SGHTA and CDR2 is FQGNSA in the germline V gene. The CDR3 covers 16 residues. The CDR3 spells CASSHYGGSGKSEQFF. The CDR3 DNA sequence: TGTGCCAGCAGCCATTACGGGGGTAGCGGGAAGAGTGAGCAGTTCTTC.

This sequence joins TRBV19 and TRBJ2-7; 7 bases fit TRBD2. Germline loops: CDR1 LNHDA, CDR2 SQIVND (reference sequence). This CDR3 has 15 residues. Unmatched junction bases numbered 9, after V lost 4 bases and J lost 3 bases. For the CDR3, the DNA is TGTGCCAGTAGTAACCCACGGGAGGCATACTACGAGCAGTACTTC. Protein product: CASSNPREAYYEQYF.

The rearrangement links TRBV5-1 to TRBJ2-5, with 9 bases fitting TRBD1. CDR1 and CDR2 (germline): SGHRS, YFSETQ. This CDR3 is 14 amino acids long. The ends lost 3 bases at V and 5 bases at J; junction bases unmatched: 5. The DNA for the CDR3 is TGCGCCAGCAGCTCCTACAGGGGGCAGGAGACCCAGTACTTC. Amino acids: CASSSYRGQETQYF.

V gene TRBV19 combines with J gene TRBJ2-1; D might be TRBD2 (6 bases). Germline assignment: CDR1 LNHDA and CDR2 SQIVND (reference sequence). The CDR3 contains 17 residues. The V and J ends lost 7 bases and 3 bases respectively, with 22 bases between them. The CDR3 spells CASTLGSGPGGYNEQFF. DNA for the CDR3: TGTGCCAGTACCCTCGGGAGCGGGCCTGGGGGCTACAATGAGCAGTTCTTC.

The chain joins TRBV5-1 to TRBJ1-2; D is perhaps TRBD1 (6 bases). The V end lost 0 bases, the J end lost 2 bases, and 11 bases lay between the germline ends. This CDR3 is built from 15 residues. Germline CDR1 SGHRS, CDR2 YFSETQ. The CDR3 loop reads CASSLGIQGNYGYTF. The CDR3 DNA reads TGCGCCAGCAGCTTGGGAATACAGGGAAACTATGGCTACACCTTC. The full variable domain, its missing parts supplied by reference TRBV5-1 and TRBJ1-2, is KAGVTQTPRYLIKTRGQQVTLSCSPISGHRSVSWYQQTPGQGLQFLFEYFSETQRNKGNFPGRFSGRQFSNSRSEMNVSTLELGDSALYLCASSLGIQGNYGYTFGSGTRLTVV.

The chain has TRBV6-4 and TRBJ2-2, with 8 positions matching TRBD1. There are 14 residues in the CDR3. Germline-derived CDR1 and CDR2 are MRHNA and SNTAGT. V lost 6 bases, J lost 2 bases, and 2 bases stayed unmatched. CDR3 in DNA: TGTGCCAGCAGGGCAGGGGGCAACACCGGGGAGCTGTTTTTT. This gives the protein CASRAGGNTGELFF.

The V gene is TRBV15, the J gene TRBJ1-2; 9 bases fit TRBD1. The CDR3 runs 14 residues. The V gene's germline CDR1 is LNHNV and CDR2 YYDKDF (reference sequence). V shed 5 bases, J shed 8 bases, and the junction held 9 bases outside the gene matches. CDR3 loop: CATSGFRDRVGYTF. The CDR3, as DNA: TGTGCCACCAGCGGATTCCGGGACAGGGTCGGCTACACCTTC.

The genes are TRBV18 and TRBJ2-7, with a weak D call TRBD1 (6 bases). Germline loops: CDR1 KGHSH, CDR2 LQKENI. The V and J ends lost 6 bases and 6 bases respectively, with 15 bases between them. The CDR3 has 13 amino acids. This CDR3 reads CASSGTGTSEQYF. The CDR3 bases are TGTGCCAGCTCCGGGACGGGGACATCCGAGCAGTACTTC.

This chain connects TRBV2 to TRBJ2-1; D possibly corresponds to TRBD2 (6 bases). The germline CDR1 and CDR2 sequences are SNHLY and FYNNEI. V lost 11 bases and J lost 15, with 17 bases in between. The CDR3 sequence is 10 residues long. The CDR3 here is CAWSGGFTFF. CDR3 sequence (DNA): TGTGCCTGGTCTGGGGGGTTTACGTTCTTC.

The chain carries TRBV14 and TRBJ1-6, with D uncertain. Trimming removed 0 bases from V and 5 bases from J, with 14 bases in between. This CDR3 spans 17 amino acids. Germline lookup yields CDR1 SGHDN and CDR2 FVKESK. In nucleotides, the CDR3 is TGTGCCAGCAGCCAAGAGGCGGCCACCGTGGATAATTCACCCCTCCACTTT. Translated, it gives CASSQEAATVDNSPLHF.

The chain recombines TRBV7-8 with TRBJ1-4, with TRBD1 matching over 8 bases. Trimming took 5 bases from V and 7 from J; bases not matched to a gene: 9. The CDR3 contains 15 residues. Germline V lookup: CDR1 SGHVS, CDR2 FQNEAQ. The CDR3 sequence: CASSPRTGWSEKLFF. The CDR3 DNA follows: TGTGCCAGCAGCCCGAGGACAGGGTGGTCTGAAAAACTGTTTTTT.

V usage is TRBV20-1 and J usage is TRBJ1-5; no clear D gene. Trimming stripped 0 bases from V and 5 bases from J, with 2 bases between. Per germline, CDR1 DFQATT and CDR2 SNEGSKA (reference sequence). This CDR3 comprises 11 residues. CDR3 coding DNA: TGCAGTGCTAGAGACGATCAGCCCCAGCATTTT. This encodes CSARDDQPQHF.

The genes are TRBV5-1 and TRBJ1-5; 8 bases are a match to TRBD1. With V trimmed by 4 bases and J by 3 bases, 15 bases remained unmatched. Germline V CDR1 and CDR2: SGHRS, YFSETQ. This CDR3 spans 18 amino acids. The CDR3 coding sequence is TGCGCCAGCAGCCCAGGGGGGGCAGGGGGCGCAGCCAATCAGCCCCAGCATTTT. Residues: CASSPGGAGGAANQPQHF.